The clone carrying this T cell receptor (beta chain) showed up just a few times. Its antigen remains unidentified. The germline gene is not matched at one end of the junction; a read error may be the cause. These data belong to a study of blood T cells in healthy people across ages. Study-level results: Naive CD4+ cell counts and diversity both ran higher in long-lived than in aged donors. Observed TCR beta diversity showed a strong correlation with the percentage of naive T cells as measured by flow cytometry. For the donors, CMV status was unknown and possibly confounded expanded clonotype changes.

The CDR3 has 14 residues. Germline values: CDR1 DFQATT, CDR2 SNEGSKA (reference sequence). The authors ran a second PCR of about 6 to 11 cycles using a sample-barcoded 5' primer and a J-beta primer mix. Sequencing of every sample gave 3 million or more CDR3-containing paired-end reads. One entry per CDR3 protein, called by TCRdb with MiXCR from the 5' RACE reads. The profile shows around 1.1 million distinct CDR3 sequences, less than 45% of them singletons. The sequence was collected from a man between 18 and 35 years old in good health. Input material: blood. This sequence joins TRBV20-1 and TRBJ2-1; D is ambiguous. The CDR3: CGARKPSSYNEQFF. In DNA, the CDR3 is TGCGGTGCTAGAAAGCCTAGCTCCTACAATGAGCAGTTCTTC.